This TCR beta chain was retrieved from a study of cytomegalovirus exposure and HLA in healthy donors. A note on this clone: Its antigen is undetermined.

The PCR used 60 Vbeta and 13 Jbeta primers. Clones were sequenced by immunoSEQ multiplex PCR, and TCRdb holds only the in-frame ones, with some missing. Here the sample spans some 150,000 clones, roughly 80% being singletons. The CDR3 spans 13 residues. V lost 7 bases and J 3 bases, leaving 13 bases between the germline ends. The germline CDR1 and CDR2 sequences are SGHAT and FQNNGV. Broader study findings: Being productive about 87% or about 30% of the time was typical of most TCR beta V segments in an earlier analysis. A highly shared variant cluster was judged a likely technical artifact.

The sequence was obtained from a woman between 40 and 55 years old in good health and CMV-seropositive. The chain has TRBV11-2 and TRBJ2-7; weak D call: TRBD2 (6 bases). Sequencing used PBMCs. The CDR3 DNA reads TGTGCCAGCACCATTCTCGGGGGCTACGAGCAGTACTTC. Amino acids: CASTILGGYEQYF. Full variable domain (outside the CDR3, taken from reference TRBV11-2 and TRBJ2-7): EAGVAQSPRYKIIEKRQSVAFWCNPISGHATLYWYQQILGQGPKLLIQFQNNGVVDDSQLPKDRFSAERLKGVDSTLKIQPAKLEDSAVYLCASTILGGYEQYFGPGTRLTVT.